Shown below are 21 T cell receptor beta chains from a single sample sequenced in a study of beta chain features in type 1 diabetes. The whole isolated RNA underwent reverse transcription, so sequencing captured expressed TCRB transcripts. TCRdb's table, derived via immunoSEQ multiplex PCR, lists solely in-frame clones and lacks some. The sample records 150,000 to 200,000 clones, 9% being singletons. Study findings and constraints: TCRB CDR3s were moderately but significantly shorter in Type 1 diabetes patients in all four CD4+ subsets.

No antigen is known for these receptors. Sequences were obtained from central memory CD4+ T cells from blood. These receptors were obtained from a woman younger than 45 with type 1 diabetes.

This clone was counted only a few times. This chain joins TRBV9 and TRBJ2-5, with D tentatively TRBD2 (5 bases). V shed 2 bases and J shed 5 bases, with 13 bases lying between them. Germline V gene data show CDR1 as SGDLS and CDR2 as YYNGEE. This CDR3 region has 14 residues. The CDR3 here is CASSVDSHGETQYF. The CDR3 nucleotides are TGTGCCAGCAGCGTGGACTCCCACGGGGAGACCCAGTACTTC.

This clone was recorded a few times. The chain uses TRBV5-6 and TRBJ2-7; 7 nucleotides agree with TRBD1. This CDR3 contains 17 residues. Germline V gene sequence: CDR1 SGHDT, CDR2 YYEEEE. V gave up 0 bases and J gave up 3 bases; unmatched junction bases: 12. CDR3 sequence reads: CASSLEELGTAVYEQYF. The CDR3 DNA is TGTGCCAGCAGCTTGGAGGAATTAGGGACAGCAGTCTACGAGCAGTACTTC.

This clone was detected only a few times. The chain uses TRBV29-1 and TRBJ2-5; TRBD1 aligns across 7 bases. Trimming at V came to 7 bases and at J to 5 bases, leaving 10 bases not matched to a gene. The CDR3 extends over 13 amino acids. Germline-derived CDR1 and CDR2 are SQVTM and ANQGSEA. In DNA, the CDR3 is TGCAGCGCCGCCGGGACAGACCGGGAGACCCAGTACTTC. It translates to CSAAGTDRETQYF. Together with reference TRBV29-1 and TRBJ2-5, the CDR3 gives the full variable domain: SAVISQKPSRDICQRGTSLTIQCQVDSQVTMMFWYRQQPGQSLTLIATANQGSEATYESGFVIDKFPISRPNLTFSTLTVSNMSPEDSSIYLCSAAGTDRETQYFGPGTRLLVL.

CDR3 in DNA: TGCGCCAGCAGCCATGACACCGGGACTAGCGTTTCCTACGAGCAGTACTTC. Translating it yields CASSHDTGTSVSYEQYF. The chain uses TRBV4-1 and TRBJ2-7, with 10 bases fitting TRBD2. From germline, CDR1 is MGHRA and CDR2 YSYEKL. The CDR3 contains 17 residues. V was clipped by 3 bases and J by 1 base; unmatched bases: 9.

In its sample, this clone was seen a few times. The chain employs TRBV2 and TRBJ2-5; D gene ambiguous. The CDR3 is 12 amino acids. V was trimmed by 4 bases and J by 7 bases, leaving 10 bases between them. Per germline, CDR1 SNHLY and CDR2 FYNNEI. The CDR3 DNA follows: TGTGCCAGCAGTGGAGATTCCGCGACCCAGTACTTC. Encoded protein: CASSGDSATQYF. Filled out from reference TRBV2 and TRBJ2-5, the complete variable domain reads EPEVTQTPSHQVTQMGQEVILRCVPISNHLYFYWYRQILGQKVEFLVSFYNNEISEKSEIFDDQFSVERPDGSNFTLKIRSTKLEDSAMYFCASSGDSATQYFGPGTRLLVL.

This chain uses TRBV7-2 with TRBJ2-1; 7 bases fit TRBD2. Trimming took 5 bases from V and 10 from J; bases not matched to a gene: 8. Germline V gives CDR1 SGHTA, CDR2 FQGNSA. This CDR3 is built from 13 residues. The CDR3 nucleotides are TGTGCCAGCAGCCTAGGGACTACCAAAGAGCAGTTCTTC. Translation gives CASSLGTTKEQFF.

This clone turned up a few times. The junction departs from the called germline gene at one end, perhaps through a read error. DNA for the CDR3: TGTGCTAGCAGCTTAATACTCTCCACAGATACGCAGTATTTT. As protein: CASSLILSTDTQYF. The chain uses TRBV7-7 and TRBJ2-3, with D unresolved. The V gene's germline CDR1 is SSHAT and CDR2 FNYEAQ (reference sequence). The CDR3 totals 14 residues.

The chain combines TRBV6-5 with TRBJ1-2; 7 bases are shared with TRBD1. J lost 1 base, V lost 0 bases, and 5 bases had no gene match. Germline V lookup: CDR1 MNHEY, CDR2 SVGAGI. The CDR3 has 16 residues. CDR3 sequence (DNA): TGTGCCAGCAGTTACTCGAGTAGACAGGGTAACTATGGCTACACCTTC. Protein sequence: CASSYSSRQGNYGYTF.

This clone has more than one count but fewer than ten. This chain links TRBV4-2 with TRBJ2-1, with 11 bases matching TRBD1. V shed 2 bases and J 5 bases; nucleotides not matched to a gene: 8. This CDR3 region has 17 residues. The germline CDR1 and CDR2 sequences are LGHNA and YNFKEQ. In nucleotides, the CDR3 is TGTGCCAGCAGCCAAAAAGAGGGGACAGGGGGTAACAATGAGCAGTTCTTC. Its protein is CASSQKEGTGGNNEQFF.

This sequence joins TRBV5-1 and TRBJ2-6; 11 nucleotides line up with TRBD1. Germline V CDR1 and CDR2: SGHRS, YFSETQ. Unmatched junction bases numbered 9, after V lost 4 bases and J lost 0 bases. This CDR3 is 19 amino acids long. The CDR3 bases are TGCGCCAGCAGCCTGTCCGGGACAGGGGGAAGCTCTGGGGCCAACGTCCTGACTTTC. This translates into CASSLSGTGGSSGANVLTF.

In its sample, this clone was seen a few times. The V gene is TRBV29-1, the J gene TRBJ1-3; D unresolved. Germline V CDR1 and CDR2: SQVTM, ANQGSEA. V shed 0 bases and J shed 8 bases, with 11 bases lying between them. The length of the CDR3 is 13 residues. This CDR3 reads CSVEDSSRDTIYF. For the CDR3, the DNA is TGCAGCGTTGAAGATTCATCCCGGGACACCATATATTTT.

The chain uses TRBV15 and TRBJ2-1; TRBD2 agrees at 9 bases. J gave up 8 bases and V 3 bases, and 8 bases lay outside the gene matches. CDR3 size: 15 residues. The V gene's germline CDR1 is LNHNV and CDR2 YYDKDF (reference sequence). The CDR3, as DNA: TGTGCCACCAGCAGGATTAGGACTAGCGTCCATGAGCAGTTCTTC. Amino acids: CATSRIRTSVHEQFF.

This clone occurred a few times. This rearrangement joins TRBV11-2 to TRBJ2-7; 11 bases line up with TRBD2. This CDR3 has 17 amino acids. The V and J ends lost 0 bases and 2 bases, in that order; junction bases with no gene match: 6. Germline values: CDR1 SGHAT, CDR2 FQNNGV. The CDR3 here is CASSLDHLAGGPYEQYF. DNA of the CDR3: TGTGCCAGCAGCTTAGATCATCTAGCGGGAGGCCCCTACGAGCAGTACTTC.

Points on this clone: One end of the junction is discordant with germline, which a read error may explain. The V call is TRBV4-1, the J call TRBJ2-1; D unresolved. CDR1 is MGHRA, CDR2 YSYEKL, per germline. The CDR3 runs 15 residues. CDR3 nucleotide sequence: TGCGCCAGCAGCCAAGAAAACAGTGGCTACGATGAGCAGTTCTTC. This translates into CASSQENSGYDEQFF.

In its sample, this clone was seen a few times. The CDR3 sequence is CASSSYGTSGETQYF. The CDR3 bases are TGTGCCAGCAGCTCTTACGGGACTAGCGGAGAGACCCAGTACTTC. V usage is TRBV7-9 and J usage is TRBJ2-5; 11 bases match TRBD2. J lost 4 bases, V lost 4 bases, and 5 bases had no gene match. The V gene's germline CDR1 is SEHNR and CDR2 FQNEAQ (reference sequence). The CDR3 spans 15 residues.

The sample holds a few counts of this clone. CDR3 coding DNA: TGTGCCAGCAGTCTTCTCGGGAGGGCCTTTATCAATGAGCAGTTCTTC. This codes for CASSLLGRAFINEQFF. This sequence joins TRBV14 and TRBJ2-1; 8 nucleotides agree with TRBD2. The length of the CDR3 is 16 residues. V shed 6 bases and J 6 bases; nucleotides not matched to a gene: 13. Germline V gene data show CDR1 as SGHDN and CDR2 as FVKESK.

This clone was recorded a few times. The chain has TRBV4-1 and TRBJ1-1, with TRBD1 identical over 8 bases. The CDR3 contains 15 residues. Per germline, CDR1 MGHRA and CDR2 YSYEKL. Germline trimming cut 4 bases from V and 0 bases from J; bases unmatched to any gene: 4. The CDR3 region is CASSRDRGMNTEAFF. DNA for the CDR3: TGCGCCAGCAGCCGAGACAGGGGCATGAACACTGAAGCTTTCTTT.

This chain connects TRBV5-6 to TRBJ2-7, with 13 bases identical to TRBD2. This CDR3 region has 18 residues. Trimming removed 3 bases from V and 3 bases from J; junction bases left unmatched: 12. Germline CDR1 and CDR2: SGHDT and YYEEEE. CDR3 nucleotide sequence: TGTGCCAGCAGCTCTACCAAGGGACTAGCGGGACGATACTACGAGCAGTACTTC. This encodes CASSSTKGLAGRYYEQYF.

This clone has a handful of counts. This chain links TRBV30 with TRBJ2-5; D not certain. The V and J ends lost 0 bases and 5 bases respectively, with 4 bases between them. The CDR3 covers 11 residues. Germline CDR1 is GTSNPN and CDR2 is SVGIG (reference sequence). CDR3 in amino acids: CAWSVRETQYF. The CDR3 DNA sequence: TGTGCCTGGAGTGTACGGGAGACCCAGTACTTC.

The chain employs TRBV25-1 and TRBJ1-2; 7 bases are a match to TRBD1. The CDR3 is made up of 14 amino acids. The junction had 4 bases not matched to a gene; V was cut back by 0 bases and J by 6 bases. Germline-derived CDR1 and CDR2 are MGHDK and SYGVNS. In DNA form, the CDR3 reads TGTGCCAGCAGTGAATACGACAGGGCCCATGGCTACACCTTC. Protein sequence: CASSEYDRAHGYTF.

This clone has only a few counts. This sequence joins TRBV7-3 and TRBJ1-1; D is uncertain. The length of the CDR3 is 13 residues. CDR1 is SGHTA and CDR2 is FQGTGA in the germline V gene. Trimming pared 5 bases from V and 4 bases from J, leaving 11 bases between. This CDR3 is CASSAADFTEAFF. The CDR3 DNA reads TGTGCCAGCAGCGCGGCGGACTTCACTGAAGCTTTCTTT.